This TCR beta chain derives from a study of blood T cell repertoires in COVID-19. V shed 2 bases and J shed 1 base, with 5 bases lying between them. CDR1 and CDR2 from the germline V gene are LGHDT and YNNKEL (reference sequence). The CDR3 totals 13 residues. Sequencing used immunoSEQ multiplex PCR; TCRdb keeps in-frame clones, though not all of them. The sample carries over 150,000 clones, 80% recorded once. This chain joins TRBV3-1 (or the pseudogene TRBV3-2) and TRBJ1-1, with D hard to call. The sequencing sample was made of PBMCs or T cells enriched from blood (not recorded which). The sequence derives from a woman aged 55 to 70 who had recovered from COVID-19. Written as DNA, the CDR3 is TGTGCCAGCAGCCAAAACAGGAACACTGAAGCTTTCTTT. Translation: CASSQNRNTEAFF.